This TCR beta chain is from a study of blood T cell repertoires in COVID-19. On the study more broadly: Some COVID-19 samples were acute and others convalescent; all came from the United States, Italy and Spain. T cells, B-cell-depleted T cells, or PBMCs supplied cDNA or gDNA.

In the study's own analysis: Estimation of nucleated cell counts relied on the amplification of reference gene primers. This table comes from immunoSEQ multiplex PCR, and its TCRdb copy is limited to in-frame clones, with some not included. V, J and clone size derive from that table, while D and trimming were established from the DNA sequence. The sample has around 68,000 clones; 87% are singletons. This CDR3 has 16 residues. CDR1 and CDR2 (germline): MNHEY, SMNVEV (reference sequence). Losses at the gene ends were 5 bases for V and 13 bases for J; bases not matched to a gene: 15. Material: peripheral blood. The sequence was obtained from a man aged 50-59 years with active COVID-19. The chain employs TRBV27 and TRBJ1-6; 9 bases are shared with TRBD1. CDR3 loop: CASSPSRDRVTRPLHF. The CDR3 coding sequence is TGTGCCAGCAGTCCCTCCCGGGACAGGGTAACCAGGCCCCTCCACTTT.